Sequencing of this T cell receptor (beta chain) was carried out in a study of T cells in localized non-small cell lung cancer. Study-wide points: Median detection of top 100 tumor clones in adjacent lung was around 59 clones. Uninvolved adjacent lung, not tumor, had the highest T cell clonality.

Assay: immunoSEQ multiplex PCR; the TCRdb copy retains only in-frame clones and omits some. This sample has over 55,000 clones, with roughly nine tenths found just once. About this clone itself: Its antigen is not identified.

This CDR3 comprises 14 residues. Germline CDR1 reads SGHRS; CDR2 reads YFSETQ. The V end lost 2 bases, the J end lost 0 bases, and 8 bases lay between the germline ends. Sequenced here: peripheral blood, sampled before any cancer treatment. The source is a woman aged 35 to 75 with stage I lung adenocarcinoma. The rearrangement uses TRBV5-1 and TRBJ1-1, with D unclear. The DNA of the CDR3 is TGCGCCAGCAGCTTCGGGGTTTTGAACACTGAAGCTTTCTTT. Amino acids: CASSFGVLNTEAFF.